This entry describes one T cell receptor (beta chain). V shed 5 bases and J shed 6 bases, with 22 bases lying between them. This CDR3 contains 16 residues. In germline, CDR1 is MNHEY, CDR2 SMNVEV (reference sequence). This sample was included in a study of blood T cell repertoires in COVID-19. The protocol was immunoSEQ multiplex PCR, while the TCRdb copy is restricted to in-frame clones and leaves out a portion. Of some 30,000 clones in the sample, about 90% are singletons; the top ten hold roughly an eighth. The source material was peripheral blood. This receptor was identified in a human donor with active COVID-19. The donor label of this sample is uncertain. The chain combines TRBV27 with TRBJ2-5; D is perhaps TRBD2 (5 bases). The CDR3 coding sequence is TGTGCCAGCAGTCACGGGGAAGAGACCGCCAAGAAGACCCAGTACTTC. Translation: CASSHGEETAKKTQYF.